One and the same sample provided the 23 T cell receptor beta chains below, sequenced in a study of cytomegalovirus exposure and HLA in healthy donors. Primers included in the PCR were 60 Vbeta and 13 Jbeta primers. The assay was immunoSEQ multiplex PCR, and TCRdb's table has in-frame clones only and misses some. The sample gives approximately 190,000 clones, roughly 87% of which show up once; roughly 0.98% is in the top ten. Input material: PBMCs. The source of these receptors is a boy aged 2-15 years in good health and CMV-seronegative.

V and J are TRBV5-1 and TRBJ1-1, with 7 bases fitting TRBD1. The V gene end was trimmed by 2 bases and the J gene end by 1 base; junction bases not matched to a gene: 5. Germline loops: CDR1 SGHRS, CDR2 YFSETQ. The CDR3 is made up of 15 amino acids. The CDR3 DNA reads TGCGCCAGCAGCTTTACAGGGGTTCAGAACACTGAAGCTTTCTTT. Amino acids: CASSFTGVQNTEAFF.

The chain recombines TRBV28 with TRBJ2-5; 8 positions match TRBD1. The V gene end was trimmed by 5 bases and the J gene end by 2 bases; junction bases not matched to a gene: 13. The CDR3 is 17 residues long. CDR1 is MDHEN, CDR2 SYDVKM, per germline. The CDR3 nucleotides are TGTGCCAGCAGTCCTACCAGGGGGCCAGGGGGTCAAGAGACCCAGTACTTC. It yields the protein CASSPTRGPGGQETQYF.

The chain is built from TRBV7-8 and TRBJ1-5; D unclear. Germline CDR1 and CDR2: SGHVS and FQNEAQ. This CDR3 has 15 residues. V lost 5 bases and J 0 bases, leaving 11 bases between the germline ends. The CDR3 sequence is CASSLDGNSNQPQHF. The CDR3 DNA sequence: TGTGCCAGCAGCCTAGACGGGAATAGCAATCAGCCCCAGCATTTT.

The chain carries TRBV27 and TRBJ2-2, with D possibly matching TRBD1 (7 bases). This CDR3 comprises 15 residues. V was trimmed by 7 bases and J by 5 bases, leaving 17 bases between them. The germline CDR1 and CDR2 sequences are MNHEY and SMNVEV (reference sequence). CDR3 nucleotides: TGTGCCAGCATGCTTTCCGCAGGGGGGACCGGGGAGCTGTTTTTT. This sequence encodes CASMLSAGGTGELFF.

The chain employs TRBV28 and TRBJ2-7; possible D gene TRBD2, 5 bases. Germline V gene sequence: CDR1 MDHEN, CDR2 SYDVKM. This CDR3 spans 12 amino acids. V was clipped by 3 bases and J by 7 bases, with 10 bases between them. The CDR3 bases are TGTGCCAGCAGTTTCCATGGACTGGAGCAGTACTTC. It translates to CASSFHGLEQYF.

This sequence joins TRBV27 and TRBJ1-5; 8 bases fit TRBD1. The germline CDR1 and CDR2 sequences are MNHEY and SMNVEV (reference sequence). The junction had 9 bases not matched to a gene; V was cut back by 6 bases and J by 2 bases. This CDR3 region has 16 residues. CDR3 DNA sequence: TGTGCCAGCAGAGGACAGGGCGGGTTGGGCAATCAGCCCCAGCATTTT. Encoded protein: CASRGQGGLGNQPQHF.

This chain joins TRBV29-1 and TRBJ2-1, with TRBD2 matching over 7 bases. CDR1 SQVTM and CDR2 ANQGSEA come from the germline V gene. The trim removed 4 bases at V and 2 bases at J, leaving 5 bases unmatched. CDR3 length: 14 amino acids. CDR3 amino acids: CSVGKAGTYNEQFF. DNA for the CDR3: TGCAGCGTTGGGAAAGCGGGAACCTACAATGAGCAGTTCTTC.

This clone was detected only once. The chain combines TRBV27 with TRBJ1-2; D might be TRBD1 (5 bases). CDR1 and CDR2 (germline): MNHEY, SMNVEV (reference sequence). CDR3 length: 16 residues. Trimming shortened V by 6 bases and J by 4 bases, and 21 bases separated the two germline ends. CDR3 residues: CASRRGTGGYFYGYTF. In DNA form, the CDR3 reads TGTGCCAGCAGGAGAGGCACCGGGGGATACTTCTATGGCTACACCTTC.

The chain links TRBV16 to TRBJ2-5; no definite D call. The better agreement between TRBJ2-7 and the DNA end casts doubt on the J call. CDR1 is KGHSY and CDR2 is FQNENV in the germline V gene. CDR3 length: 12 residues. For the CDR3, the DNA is TGTGCCAGCAGCGATAATTCCTACGAGCAGTACTTC. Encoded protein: CASSDNSYEQYF.

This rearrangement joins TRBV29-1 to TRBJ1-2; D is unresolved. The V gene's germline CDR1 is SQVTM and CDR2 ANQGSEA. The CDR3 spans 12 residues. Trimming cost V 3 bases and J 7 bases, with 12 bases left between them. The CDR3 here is CSVEKGAFGYTF. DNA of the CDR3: TGCAGCGTTGAGAAGGGAGCCTTTGGCTACACCTTC.

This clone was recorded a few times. The CDR3 protein is CASSLGRGVANEQYF. The CDR3 DNA is TGTGCCAGCAGCCTAGGCCGGGGAGTTGCGAACGAGCAGTACTTC. The chain joins TRBV5-4 to TRBJ2-7; D may be TRBD2 (5 bases). CDR1 is SGHNT and CDR2 is YYREEE in the germline V gene (reference sequence). Trimming removed 4 bases at V and 5 bases at J, with 19 bases between. This CDR3 comprises 15 residues.

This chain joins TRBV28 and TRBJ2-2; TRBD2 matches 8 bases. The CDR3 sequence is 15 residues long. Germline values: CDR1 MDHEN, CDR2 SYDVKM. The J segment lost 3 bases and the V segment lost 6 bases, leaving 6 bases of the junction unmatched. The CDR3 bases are TGTGCCAGCAGGGGAGCGGGAGATCACACCGGGGAGCTGTTTTTT. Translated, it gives CASRGAGDHTGELFF.

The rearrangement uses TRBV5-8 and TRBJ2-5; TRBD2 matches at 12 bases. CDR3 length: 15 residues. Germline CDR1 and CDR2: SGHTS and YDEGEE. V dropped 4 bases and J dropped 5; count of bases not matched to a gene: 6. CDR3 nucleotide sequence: TGTGCCAGCAGCCCTAGCGGGGGGGCATGGGAGACCCAGTACTTC. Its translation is CASSPSGGAWETQYF.

CDR3: CASSFTGQGNTEAFF. CDR3 nucleotide sequence: TGCGCCAGCAGCTTCACGGGACAGGGGAACACTGAAGCTTTCTTT. The V gene is TRBV5-1, the J gene TRBJ1-1; 9 bases match TRBD1. The CDR3 sequence is 15 residues long. Germline assignment: CDR1 SGHRS and CDR2 YFSETQ. J gave up 1 base and V 2 bases, and 3 bases lay outside the gene matches.

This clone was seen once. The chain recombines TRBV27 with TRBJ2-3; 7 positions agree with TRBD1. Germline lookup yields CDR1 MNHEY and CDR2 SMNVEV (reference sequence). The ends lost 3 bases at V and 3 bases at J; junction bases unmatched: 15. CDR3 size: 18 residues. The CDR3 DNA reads TGTGCCAGCAGTTTCTTCCTTAGAGGGGGCTGGGGGACAGATACGCAGTATTTT. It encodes CASSFFLRGGWGTDTQYF.

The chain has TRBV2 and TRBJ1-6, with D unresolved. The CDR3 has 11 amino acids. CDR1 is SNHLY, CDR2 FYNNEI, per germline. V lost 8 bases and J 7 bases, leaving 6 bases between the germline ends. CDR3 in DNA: TGTGCCAGCGAGGGAAATTCACCCCTCCACTTT. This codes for CASEGNSPLHF.

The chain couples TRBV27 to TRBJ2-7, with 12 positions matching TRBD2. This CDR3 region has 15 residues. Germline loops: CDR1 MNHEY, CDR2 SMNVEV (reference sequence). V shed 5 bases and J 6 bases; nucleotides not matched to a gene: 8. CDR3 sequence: CASSIWTSGASEQYF. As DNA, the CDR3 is TGTGCCAGCAGTATCTGGACTAGCGGGGCCTCCGAGCAGTACTTC.

CDR3 in amino acids: CASSRRSFSGNTIYF. Written as DNA, the CDR3 is TGTGCCAGCAGCCGACGGAGCTTCTCTGGAAACACCATATATTTT. The chain recombines TRBV5-6 with TRBJ1-3, with no clear D. The germline V gene encodes CDR1 SGHDT and CDR2 YYEEEE. Trimming left V 4 bases short and J 0 bases short, with 11 bases between. The CDR3 consists of 15 residues.

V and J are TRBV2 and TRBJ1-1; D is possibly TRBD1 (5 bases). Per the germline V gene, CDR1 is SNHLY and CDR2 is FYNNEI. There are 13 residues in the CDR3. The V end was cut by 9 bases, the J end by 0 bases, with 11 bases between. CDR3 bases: TGTGCCAGTGGACAATACCTGAACACTGAAGCTTTCTTT. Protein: CASGQYLNTEAFF. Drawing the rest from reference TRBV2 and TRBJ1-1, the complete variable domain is EPEVTQTPSHQVTQMGQEVILRCVPISNHLYFYWYRQILGQKVEFLVSFYNNEISEKSEIFDDQFSVERPDGSNFTLKIRSTKLEDSAMYFCASGQYLNTEAFFGQGTRLTVV.

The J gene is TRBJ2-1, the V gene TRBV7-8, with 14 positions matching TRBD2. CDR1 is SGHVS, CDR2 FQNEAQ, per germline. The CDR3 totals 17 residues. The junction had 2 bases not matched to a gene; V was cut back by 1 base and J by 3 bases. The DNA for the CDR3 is TGTGCCAGCAGCTTAGTCGGACTAGCGGGGGGCTACAATGAGCAGTTCTTC. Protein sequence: CASSLVGLAGGYNEQFF.

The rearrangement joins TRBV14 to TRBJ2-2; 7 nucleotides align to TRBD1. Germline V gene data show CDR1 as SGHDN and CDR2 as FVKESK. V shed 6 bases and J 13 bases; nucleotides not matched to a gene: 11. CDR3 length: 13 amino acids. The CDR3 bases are TGTGCCAGCAGTCCTAAGGGTGGGACAGTGCTGTTTTTT. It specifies CASSPKGGTVLFF.

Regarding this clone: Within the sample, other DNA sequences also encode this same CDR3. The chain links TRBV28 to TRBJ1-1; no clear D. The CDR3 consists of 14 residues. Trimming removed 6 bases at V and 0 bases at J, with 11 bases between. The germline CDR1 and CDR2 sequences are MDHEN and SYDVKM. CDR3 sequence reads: CASSPGQLNTEAFF. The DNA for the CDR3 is TGTGCCAGCAGCCCGGGTCAGTTGAACACTGAAGCTTTCTTT.

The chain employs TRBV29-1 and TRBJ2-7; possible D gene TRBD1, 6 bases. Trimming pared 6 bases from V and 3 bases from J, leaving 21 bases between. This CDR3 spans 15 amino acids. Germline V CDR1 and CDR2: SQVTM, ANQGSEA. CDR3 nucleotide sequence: TGCAGCGTGGATCGCTTTAGAGGGGGAGACTACGAGCAGTACTTC. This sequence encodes CSVDRFRGGDYEQYF.